The present T cell receptor beta chain was sequenced within a study of OX40 agonist ivuxolimab in advanced cancers. Study-level information: Patients received ivuxolimab, an agonistic anti-OX40 (CD134) antibody. Three patients had partial responses: one hepatocellular carcinoma, two cutaneous melanoma.

This table comes from immunoSEQ multiplex PCR, and its TCRdb copy is limited to in-frame clones, with some not included. In the table there are over 95,000 clones, over 75% of which are singletons. The V gene lost 5 bases and the J gene lost 9 bases, with 15 bases spanning the gap. This CDR3 region has 13 residues. Germline assignment: CDR1 SGHTA and CDR2 FQGNSA. This sequence originates from an adult with an advanced solid tumor such as melanoma, head and neck, liver or kidney cancer. The chain links TRBV7-2 to TRBJ2-3; either TRBD1 or TRBD2 may supply D (7 bases each). The sequencing here drew on CD4+ or CD8+ T cells sorted from blood, taken in a trial of the OX40 agonist ivuxolimab. CDR3 amino acids: CASSPQGGSTQYF. In DNA form, the CDR3 reads TGTGCCAGCAGCCCCCAGGGGGGGAGCACGCAGTATTTT. Looking up the rest from reference TRBV7-2 and TRBJ2-3 gives the full variable domain: GAGVSQSPSNKVTEKGKDVELRCDPISGHTALYWYRQSLGQGLEFLIYFQGNSAPDKSGLPSDRFSAERTGGSVSTLTIQRTQQEDSAVYLCASSPQGGSTQYFGPGTRLTVL.